This TCR beta chain was observed in a study of CD8 T cells in Susac syndrome. Study-level findings and limits: Across the total CD8+ repertoires, sixteen Susac-specific public clones were found. The CD8+ TEMRA repertoires yielded five such clones.

In germline, CDR1 is SGDLS, CDR2 YYNGEE. Trimming stripped 2 bases from V and 0 bases from J, with 9 bases between. The CDR3 runs to 14 residues. It was negative isolation that provided the CD8+ and CD4+ T cells, whereas TEMRA cells were enriched by FACS. Details on this clonotype: Its antigen is unidentified.

After extraction with the RNeasy kit, about 0.45 to 1 ug of the RNA was reverse transcribed using random hexamers. TCR beta CDR3 was amplified by immunoSEQ covering 54 Vbeta and 13 Jbeta. From the immunoSEQ multiplex PCR reads, TCRdb called clonotypes with MiXCR, one entry per CDR3 protein. The sample yields 150,000 to 200,000 distinct CDR3 sequences, roughly 94% seen once. Sequencing input: CD8+ T cells from PBMCs. The TCR comes from a human donor with Susac syndrome. The chain couples TRBV9 to TRBJ2-7; TRBD1 or TRBD2 may be the D gene (5 bases each). CDR3 amino acids: CASSVEGTSYEQYF. In DNA, the CDR3 is TGTGCCAGCAGCGTCGAAGGGACCTCCTACGAGCAGTACTTC.